Listed below are T cell receptor beta chains from one sample, sequenced in a study of blood T cells in healthy people across ages. TCRdb re-called the 5' RACE reads through MiXCR, storing one row per CDR3 protein. The sample shows about 1.6 million distinct CDR3 sequences, roughly 32% of them seen only once. The sample consisted of blood. The origin of the receptors is a woman in her twenties or thirties in good health. Each CDR3 is given with its conserved first and last residue. The order of the fields is V gene, CDR3 protein.

TRBV6-5 CASSQEGGFGSPLHF
TRBV27 CASSFLGSGGGTEAFF
TRBV12-3/TRBV12-4 CANRGTSGWNEQFF
TRBV29-1 CSVEKYTDTQYF
TRBV20-1 CSAPGQGPPDTQYF
TRBV4-1 CASSQVGLVSGEQFF
TRBV5-1 CASSSSEGGGYTF
TRBV18 CASSPPEGVRNQPQHF
TRBV13 CASSFRRNVRDTQYF
TRBV7-2 CASSLWKQGPFYEQYF
TRBV7-2 CASSLVGVTYNEQFF
TRBV10-3 CAISPGGLRTEAFF
TRBV27 CASSLYLDRNTGELFF
TRBV3-1 CASSRLGTGNYQYF
TRBV9 CASSPRGGTGANEQFF
TRBV11-2 CASSFRGRESDTQYF
TRBV28 CASTPSGGRYEQYF
TRBV7-9 CASSITGLAGVNEQYF
TRBV30 CAWSADSYEQYF
TRBV12-3/TRBV12-4 CASRQTSPADTQYF
TRBV7-9 CATLALGGLCSTQYF
TRBV29-1 CSVGLAEGPDTQYF
TRBV2 CASSAVGAGGRRDTQYF